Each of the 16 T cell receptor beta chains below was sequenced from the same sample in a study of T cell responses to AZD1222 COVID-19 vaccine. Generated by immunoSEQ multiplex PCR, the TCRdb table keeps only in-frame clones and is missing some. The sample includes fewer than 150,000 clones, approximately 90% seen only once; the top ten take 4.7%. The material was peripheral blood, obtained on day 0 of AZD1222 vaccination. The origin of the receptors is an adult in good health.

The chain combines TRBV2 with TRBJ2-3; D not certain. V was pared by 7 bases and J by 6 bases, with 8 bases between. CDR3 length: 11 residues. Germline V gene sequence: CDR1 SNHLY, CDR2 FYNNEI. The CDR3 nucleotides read TGTGCCAGCACTGGGGTTGATACGCAGTATTTT. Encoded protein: CASTGVDTQYF.

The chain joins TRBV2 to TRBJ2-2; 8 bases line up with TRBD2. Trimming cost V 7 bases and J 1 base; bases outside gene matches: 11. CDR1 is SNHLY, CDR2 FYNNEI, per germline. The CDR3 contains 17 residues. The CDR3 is CASTSGELAGNTGELFF. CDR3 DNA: TGTGCCAGCACCTCCGGGGAGCTAGCGGGGAACACCGGGGAGCTGTTTTTT.

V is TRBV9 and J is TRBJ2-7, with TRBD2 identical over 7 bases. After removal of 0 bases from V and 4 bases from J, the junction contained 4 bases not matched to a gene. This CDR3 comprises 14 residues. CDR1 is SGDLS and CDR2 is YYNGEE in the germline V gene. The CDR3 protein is CASSVEGGPYEQYF. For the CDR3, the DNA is TGTGCCAGCAGCGTAGAGGGAGGGCCGTACGAGCAGTACTTC.

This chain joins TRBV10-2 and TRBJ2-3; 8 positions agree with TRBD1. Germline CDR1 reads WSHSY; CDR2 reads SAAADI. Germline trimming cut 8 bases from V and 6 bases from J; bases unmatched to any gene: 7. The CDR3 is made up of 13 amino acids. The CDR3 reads CASAGQGGDTQYF. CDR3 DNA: TGCGCCAGCGCCGGACAGGGTGGCGATACGCAGTATTTT.

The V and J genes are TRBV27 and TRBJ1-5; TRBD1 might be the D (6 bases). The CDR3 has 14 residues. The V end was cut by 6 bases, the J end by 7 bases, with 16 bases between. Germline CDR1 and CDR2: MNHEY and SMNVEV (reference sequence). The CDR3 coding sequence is TGTGCCAGCAGGGCCGTAGGGGGAAGGCAGCCCCAGCATTTT. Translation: CASRAVGGRQPQHF.

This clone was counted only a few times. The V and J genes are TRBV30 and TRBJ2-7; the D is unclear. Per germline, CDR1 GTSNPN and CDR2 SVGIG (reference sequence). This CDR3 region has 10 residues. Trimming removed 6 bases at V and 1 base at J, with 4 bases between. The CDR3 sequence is CACGSYEQYF. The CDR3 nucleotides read TGTGCCTGTGGATCCTACGAGCAGTACTTC.

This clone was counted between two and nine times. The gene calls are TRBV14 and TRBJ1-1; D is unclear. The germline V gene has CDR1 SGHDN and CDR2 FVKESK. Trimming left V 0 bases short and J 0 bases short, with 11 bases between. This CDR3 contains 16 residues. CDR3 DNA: TGTGCCAGCAGCCAAGACCCCGGAGGGATGAACACTGAAGCTTTCTTT. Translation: CASSQDPGGMNTEAFF.

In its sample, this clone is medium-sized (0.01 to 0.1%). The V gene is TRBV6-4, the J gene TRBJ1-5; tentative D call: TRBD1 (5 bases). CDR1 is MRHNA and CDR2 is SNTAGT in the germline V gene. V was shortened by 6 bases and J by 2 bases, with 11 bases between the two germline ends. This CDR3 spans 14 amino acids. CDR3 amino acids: CASSAEGGNQPQHF. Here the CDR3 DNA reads TGTGCCAGCAGCGCCGAAGGGGGCAATCAGCCCCAGCATTTT.

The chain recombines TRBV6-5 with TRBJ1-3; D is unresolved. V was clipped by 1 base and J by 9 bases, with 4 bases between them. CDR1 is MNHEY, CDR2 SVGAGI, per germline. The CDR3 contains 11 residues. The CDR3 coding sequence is TGTGCCAGCAGTTACTATGGCACCATATATTTT. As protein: CASSYYGTIYF.

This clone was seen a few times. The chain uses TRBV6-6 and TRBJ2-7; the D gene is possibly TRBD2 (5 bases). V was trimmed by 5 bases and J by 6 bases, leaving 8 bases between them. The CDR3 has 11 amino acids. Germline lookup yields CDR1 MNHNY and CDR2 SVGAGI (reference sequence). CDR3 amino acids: CASSTEGEQYF. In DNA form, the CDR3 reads TGTGCCAGCAGTACAGAGGGCGAGCAGTACTTC.

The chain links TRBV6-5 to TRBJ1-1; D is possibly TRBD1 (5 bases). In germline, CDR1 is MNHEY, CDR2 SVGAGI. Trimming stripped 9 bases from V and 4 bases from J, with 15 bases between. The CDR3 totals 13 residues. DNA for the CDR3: TGTGCCAGTCGGGGGGGGGATGGCACTGAAGCTTTCTTT. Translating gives CASRGGDGTEAFF.

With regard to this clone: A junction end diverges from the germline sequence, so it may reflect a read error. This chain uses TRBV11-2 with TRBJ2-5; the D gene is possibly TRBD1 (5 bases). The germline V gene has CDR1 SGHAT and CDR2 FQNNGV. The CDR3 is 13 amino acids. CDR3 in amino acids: CASSLSPQAVQNF. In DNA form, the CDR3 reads TGTGCCAGCAGCTTATCTCCACAGGCGGTCCAAAACTTC.

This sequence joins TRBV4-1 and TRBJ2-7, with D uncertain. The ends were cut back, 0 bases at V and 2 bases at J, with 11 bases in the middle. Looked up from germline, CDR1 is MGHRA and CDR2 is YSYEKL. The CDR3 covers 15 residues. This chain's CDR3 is CASSQDPNRAYEQYF. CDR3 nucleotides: TGCGCCAGCAGCCAAGATCCTAACAGAGCCTACGAGCAGTACTTC.

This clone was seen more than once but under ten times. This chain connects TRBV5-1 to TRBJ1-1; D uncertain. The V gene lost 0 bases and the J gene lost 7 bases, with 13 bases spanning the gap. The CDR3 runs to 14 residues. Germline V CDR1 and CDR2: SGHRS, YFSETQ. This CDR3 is CASSLGGEVDEAFF. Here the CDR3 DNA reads TGCGCCAGCAGCTTGGGGGGAGAGGTGGATGAAGCTTTCTTT.

The CDR3 nucleotides are TGTGCCATCAGCCCAACAGGGGATCGGCCCCAGCATTTT. Amino acid sequence: CAISPTGDRPQHF. This chain uses TRBV10-3 with TRBJ1-5; TRBD1 matches 7 bases. This CDR3 comprises 13 residues. With V trimmed by 6 bases and J by 9 bases, 8 bases remained unmatched. Germline values: CDR1 ENHRY, CDR2 SYGVKD.

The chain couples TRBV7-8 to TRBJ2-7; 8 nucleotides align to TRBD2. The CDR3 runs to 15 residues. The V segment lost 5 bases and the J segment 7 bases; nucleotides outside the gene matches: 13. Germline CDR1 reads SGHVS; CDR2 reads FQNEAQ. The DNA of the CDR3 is TGTGCCAGCAGCCCGAAGCGGGAGAGTCGATTTGAGCAGTACTTC. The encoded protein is CASSPKRESRFEQYF.